The 17 T cell receptor beta chains reported below all come from one sample, sequenced in a study of T cell responses to AZD1222 COVID-19 vaccine. This table comes from immunoSEQ multiplex PCR, and its TCRdb copy is limited to in-frame clones, with some not included. This sample has around 140,000 clones, with over 90% found just once. The sample was peripheral blood, taken on day 0 of AZD1222 vaccination. Receptor source: an adult in good health.

The genes are TRBV28 and TRBJ1-2, with 8 nucleotides matching TRBD1. Trimming took 5 bases from V and 4 from J; bases not matched to a gene: 3. This CDR3 is built from 13 residues. Germline V lookup: CDR1 MDHEN, CDR2 SYDVKM. The CDR3 DNA follows: TGTGCCAGCAGTCCTGGACAGGGCTATGGCTACACCTTC. Its protein product is CASSPGQGYGYTF.

The chain combines TRBV12-3 or TRBV12-4 with TRBJ1-5; D is uncertain. The V end lost 3 bases, the J end lost 4 bases, and 4 bases lay between the germline ends. CDR3 length: 12 residues. CDR3 protein: CASSLGNQPQHF. CDR3 in DNA: TGTGCCAGCAGTTTGGGAAATCAGCCCCAGCATTTT.

This chain links TRBV28 with TRBJ1-1; D uncertain. The V and J ends lost 3 bases and 4 bases respectively, with 6 bases between them. This CDR3 region has 12 residues. Germline V gene sequence: CDR1 MDHEN, CDR2 SYDVKM. The CDR3 here is CASSLALTEAFF. The CDR3 region has the DNA TGTGCCAGCAGTTTGGCTCTCACTGAAGCTTTCTTT.

The J gene is TRBJ2-1, the V gene TRBV19, with 8 bases lining up with TRBD1. Germline values: CDR1 LNHDA, CDR2 SQIVND (reference sequence). The V and J ends lost 2 bases and 6 bases, in that order; junction bases with no gene match: 3. CDR3 size: 14 residues. In DNA, the CDR3 is TGTGCCAGTAGTATACAGGGGGCATTCAATGAGCAGTTCTTC. Translating gives CASSIQGAFNEQFF.

J is TRBJ1-1 and V is TRBV29-1, with unresolved D. Germline V gene sequence: CDR1 SQVTM, CDR2 ANQGSEA. The CDR3 spans 13 residues. Trimming stripped 6 bases from V and 6 bases from J, with 17 bases between. In DNA form, the CDR3 reads TGCAGCGTAGAGCCCTCGCCTGGCGCTGAAGCTTTCTTT. Translation gives CSVEPSPGAEAFF.

The table lists this clone with a count of one. The chain carries TRBV6-5 and TRBJ1-1, with 9 bases that match TRBD1. There are 15 residues in the CDR3. J was trimmed by 4 bases and V by 5 bases; bases with no gene match: 8. The germline V gene has CDR1 MNHEY and CDR2 SVGAGI. DNA for the CDR3: TGTGCCAGCAGTCACAGGGGGCAGGCGGGCACTGAAGCTTTCTTT. Amino acid sequence: CASSHRGQAGTEAFF.

V gene TRBV5-1 combines with J gene TRBJ1-4; D remains ambiguous. The length of the CDR3 is 15 residues. The V gene lost 4 bases and the J gene lost 5 bases, with 15 bases spanning the gap. Germline loops: CDR1 SGHRS, CDR2 YFSETQ. The CDR3 reads CASSVGTFKNEKLFF. The CDR3 nucleotides are TGCGCCAGCAGCGTAGGAACATTCAAAAATGAAAAACTGTTTTTT. Full variable domain (missing parts from reference TRBV5-1 and TRBJ1-4): KAGVTQTPRYLIKTRGQQVTLSCSPISGHRSVSWYQQTPGQGLQFLFEYFSETQRNKGNFPGRFSGRQFSNSRSEMNVSTLELGDSALYLCASSVGTFKNEKLFFGSGTQLSVL.

The rearrangement joins TRBV7-8 to TRBJ1-5; D remains ambiguous. From germline, CDR1 is SGHVS and CDR2 FQNEAQ. Trimming shortened V by 1 base and J by 10 bases, and 11 bases separated the two germline ends. The CDR3 loop spans 13 amino acids. In nucleotides, the CDR3 is TGTGCCAGCAGCTTAGAGGCGGGTCTTCCCCAGCATTTT. Translating it yields CASSLEAGLPQHF. The complete variable domain, with remaining parts taken from reference TRBV7-8 and TRBJ1-5, reads GAGVSQSPRYKVAKRGQDVALRCDPISGHVSLFWYQQALGQGPEFLTYFQNEAQLDKSGLPSDRFFAERPEGSVSTLKIQRTQQEDSAVYLCASSLEAGLPQHFGDGTRLSIL.

The rearrangement links TRBV30 to TRBJ1-5; 9 nucleotides match TRBD1. With 7 bases clipped from V and 5 bases from J, the junction kept 6 bases outside the gene matches. The CDR3 has 13 residues. CDR1 GTSNPN and CDR2 SVGIG come from the germline V gene (reference sequence). The CDR3 DNA reads TGTGCCTCCGGGACAGGGCTTGATCAGCCCCAGCATTTT. Residues: CASGTGLDQPQHF. Using reference TRBV30 and TRBJ1-5 for the parts outside the CDR3, the full variable domain is SQTIHQWPATLVQPVGSPLSLECTVEGTSNPNLYWYRQAAGRGLQLLFYSVGIGQISSEVPQNLSASRPQDRQFILSSKKLLLSDSGFYLCASGTGLDQPQHFGDGTRLSIL.

A single count supports this clone. The J gene is TRBJ1-2, the V gene TRBV6-5, with 7 bases fitting TRBD1. The CDR3 has 15 residues. Germline V gene sequence: CDR1 MNHEY, CDR2 SVGAGI. J lost 8 bases, V lost 10 bases, and 19 bases had no gene match. CDR3 residues: CATENQRGPRGGYTF. The CDR3 DNA reads as TGTGCCACCGAGAATCAAAGGGGGCCCCGAGGGGGCTACACCTTC.

This chain links TRBV3-1 (or the pseudogene TRBV3-2) with TRBJ1-2; the D gene is possibly TRBD1 (6 bases). There are 16 residues in the CDR3. V shed 3 bases and J shed 6 bases, with 20 bases lying between them. Germline V lookup: CDR1 LGHDT, CDR2 YNNKEL (reference sequence). CDR3 loop: CASSHTTSGGRDGYTF. In DNA form, the CDR3 reads TGTGCCAGCAGCCACACTACGTCCGGGGGGCGGGATGGCTACACCTTC.

This chain links TRBV7-6 with TRBJ2-3, with TRBD2 as a possible D gene (7 bases). CDR3 size: 16 residues. Germline lookup yields CDR1 SGHVS and CDR2 FNYEAQ. Between the trimmed V and J ends, which lost 4 bases and 2 bases, there was a span of 16 bases. The DNA of the CDR3 is TGTGCCAGCAGCTCCGGGCGGGGGCGCCACACAGATACGCAGTATTTT. Its translation: CASSSGRGRHTDTQYF.

In DNA, the CDR3 is TGCGCCAGCAGCTTGGTCCCAGATACGCAGTATTTT. Translation gives CASSLVPDTQYF. The V call is TRBV5-1, the J call TRBJ2-3; D is uncertain. Looked up from germline, CDR1 is SGHRS and CDR2 is YFSETQ. The CDR3 length is 12 residues. With 0 bases removed from V and 4 bases from J, the gap between germline ends came to 3 bases.

Note on this clone: The same CDR3 is also encoded by other DNA sequences in this sample. The gene calls are TRBV27 and TRBJ1-2; D is undetermined. This CDR3 region has 13 residues. Germline V gives CDR1 MNHEY, CDR2 SMNVEV (reference sequence). The ends were cut back, 3 bases at V and 2 bases at J, with 7 bases in the middle. CDR3: CASSFSENYGYTF. DNA of the CDR3: TGTGCCAGCAGTTTTTCGGAGAACTATGGCTACACCTTC.

This chain joins TRBV18 and TRBJ2-1; D is unclear. The germline gives CDR1 KGHSH, CDR2 LQKENI. Trimming left V 3 bases short and J 6 bases short, with 3 bases between. The CDR3 spans 11 residues. The CDR3 here is CASSPINEQFF. As DNA, the CDR3 is TGTGCCAGCTCACCCATCAATGAGCAGTTCTTC.

This clone was detected a few times. The chain combines TRBV5-1 with TRBJ2-1; 8 bases align to TRBD2. Germline loops: CDR1 SGHRS, CDR2 YFSETQ. The CDR3 extends over 17 amino acids. The ends lost 4 bases at V and 5 bases at J; junction bases unmatched: 14. This chain's CDR3 is CASSVSTATSGHNEQFF. The DNA of the CDR3 is TGCGCCAGCAGCGTATCTACGGCCACTAGCGGACACAATGAGCAGTTCTTC.

This rearrangement joins TRBV5-1 to TRBJ1-5; D is unclear. Germline V CDR1 and CDR2: SGHRS, YFSETQ. CDR3 length: 15 amino acids. Trimming took 4 bases from V and 6 from J, leaving 17 bases between them. The CDR3 DNA sequence: TGCGCCAGCAGCGTAGGGTCGGCGGGTTTTCAGCCCCAGCATTTT. As protein: CASSVGSAGFQPQHF.